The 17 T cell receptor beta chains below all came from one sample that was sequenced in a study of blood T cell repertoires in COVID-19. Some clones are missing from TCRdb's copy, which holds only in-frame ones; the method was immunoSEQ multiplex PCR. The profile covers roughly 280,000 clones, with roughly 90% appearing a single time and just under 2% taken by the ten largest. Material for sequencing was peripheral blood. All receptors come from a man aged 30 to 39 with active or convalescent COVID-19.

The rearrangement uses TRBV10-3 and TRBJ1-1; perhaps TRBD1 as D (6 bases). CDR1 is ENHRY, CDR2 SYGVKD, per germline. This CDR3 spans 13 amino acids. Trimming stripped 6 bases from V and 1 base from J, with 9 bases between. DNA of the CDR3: TGTGCCATCAGCGGACAGAAGAACACTGAAGCTTTCTTT. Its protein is CAISGQKNTEAFF.

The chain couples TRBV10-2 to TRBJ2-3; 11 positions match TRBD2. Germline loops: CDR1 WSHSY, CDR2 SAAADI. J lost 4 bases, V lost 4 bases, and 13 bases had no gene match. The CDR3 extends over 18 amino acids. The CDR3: CASSGILTSGIWADTQYF. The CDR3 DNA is TGCGCCAGCAGTGGGATCTTGACTAGCGGGATTTGGGCAGATACGCAGTATTTT.

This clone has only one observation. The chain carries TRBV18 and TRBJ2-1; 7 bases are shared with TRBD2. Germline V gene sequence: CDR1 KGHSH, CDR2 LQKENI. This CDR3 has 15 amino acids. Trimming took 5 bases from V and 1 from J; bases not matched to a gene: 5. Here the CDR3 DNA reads TGTGCCAGCTCATACGAGCGGGGTTCCTACAATGAGCAGTTCTTC. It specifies CASSYERGSYNEQFF. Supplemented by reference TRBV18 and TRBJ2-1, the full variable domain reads NAGVMQNPRHLVRRRGQEARLRCSPMKGHSHVYWYRQLPEEGLKFMVYLQKENIIDESGMPKERFSAEFPKEGPSILRIQQVVRGDSAAYFCASSYERGSYNEQFFGPGTRLTVL.

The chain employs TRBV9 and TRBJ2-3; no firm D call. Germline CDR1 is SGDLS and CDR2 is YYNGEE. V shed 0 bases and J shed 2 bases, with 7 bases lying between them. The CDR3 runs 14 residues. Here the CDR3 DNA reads TGTGCCAGCAGCGTAGTCTCCCTCACAGATACGCAGTATTTT. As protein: CASSVVSLTDTQYF. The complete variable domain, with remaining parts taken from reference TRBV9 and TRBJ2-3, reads DSGVTQTPKHLITATGQRVTLRCSPRSGDLSVYWYQQSLDQGLQFLIQYYNGEERAKGNILERFSAQQFPDLHSELNLSSLELGDSALYFCASSVVSLTDTQYFGPGTRLTVL.

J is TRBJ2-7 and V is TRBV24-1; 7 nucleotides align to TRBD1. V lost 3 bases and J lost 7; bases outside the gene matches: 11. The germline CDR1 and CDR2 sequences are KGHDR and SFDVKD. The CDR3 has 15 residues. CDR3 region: CATSDRQTGLGEQYF. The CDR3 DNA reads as TGTGCCACCAGTGATCGCCAGACAGGGTTGGGGGAGCAGTACTTC.

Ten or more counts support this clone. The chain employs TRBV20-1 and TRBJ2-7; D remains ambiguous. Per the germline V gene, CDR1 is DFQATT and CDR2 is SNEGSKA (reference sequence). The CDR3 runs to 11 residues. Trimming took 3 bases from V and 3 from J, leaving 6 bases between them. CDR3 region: CSARSHYEQYF. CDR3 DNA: TGCAGTGCTAGGTCCCACTACGAGCAGTACTTC.

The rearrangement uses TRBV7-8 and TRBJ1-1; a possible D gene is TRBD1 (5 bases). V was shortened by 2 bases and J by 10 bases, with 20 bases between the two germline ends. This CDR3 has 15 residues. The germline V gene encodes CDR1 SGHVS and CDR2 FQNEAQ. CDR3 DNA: TGTGCCAGCAGCTTAAGTGGACAAAGGCTAAATCTAGCTTTCTTT. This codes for CASSLSGQRLNLAFF.

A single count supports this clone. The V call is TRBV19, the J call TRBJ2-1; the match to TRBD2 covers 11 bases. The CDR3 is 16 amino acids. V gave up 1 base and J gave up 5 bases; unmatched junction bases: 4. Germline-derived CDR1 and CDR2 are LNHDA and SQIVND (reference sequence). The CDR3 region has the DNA TGTGCCAGTAGTATAGCGAGACTAGCGGGGCACAATGAGCAGTTCTTC. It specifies CASSIARLAGHNEQFF.

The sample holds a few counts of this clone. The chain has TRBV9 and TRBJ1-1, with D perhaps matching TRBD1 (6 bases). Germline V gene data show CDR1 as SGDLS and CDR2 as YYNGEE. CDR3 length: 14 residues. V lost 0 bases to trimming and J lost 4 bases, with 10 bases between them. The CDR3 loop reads CASSVEQGSTEAFF. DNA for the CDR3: TGTGCCAGCAGCGTAGAACAGGGAAGCACTGAAGCTTTCTTT.

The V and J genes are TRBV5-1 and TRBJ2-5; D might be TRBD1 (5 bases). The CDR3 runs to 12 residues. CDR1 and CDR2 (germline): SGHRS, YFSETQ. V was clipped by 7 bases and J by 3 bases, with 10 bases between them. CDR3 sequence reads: CASRSREETQYF. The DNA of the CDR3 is TGCGCCAGCCGCAGCAGGGAAGAGACCCAGTACTTC. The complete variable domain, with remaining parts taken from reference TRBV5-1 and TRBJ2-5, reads KAGVTQTPRYLIKTRGQQVTLSCSPISGHRSVSWYQQTPGQGLQFLFEYFSETQRNKGNFPGRFSGRQFSNSRSEMNVSTLELGDSALYLCASRSREETQYFGPGTRLLVL.

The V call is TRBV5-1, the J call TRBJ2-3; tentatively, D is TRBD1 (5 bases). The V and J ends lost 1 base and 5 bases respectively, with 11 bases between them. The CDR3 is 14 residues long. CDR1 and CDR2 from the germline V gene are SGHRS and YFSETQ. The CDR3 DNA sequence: TGCGCCAGCAGCTTGAGGGGAAGCTTAGATACGCAGTATTTT. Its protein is CASSLRGSLDTQYF.

CDR3 loop: CASSLEGLSPLHF. The CDR3 DNA reads TGTGCCAGCAGTTTGGAGGGTCTTTCACCCCTCCACTTT. The rearrangement joins TRBV12-3 or TRBV12-4 to TRBJ1-6, with no clear D. Deletions cut 3 bases from V and 9 bases from J, with 9 bases between. The CDR3 length is 13 residues.

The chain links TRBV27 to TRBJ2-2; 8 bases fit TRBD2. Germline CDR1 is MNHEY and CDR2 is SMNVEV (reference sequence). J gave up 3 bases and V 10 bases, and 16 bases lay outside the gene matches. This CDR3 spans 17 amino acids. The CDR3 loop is CATSPLGVSGDTGELFF. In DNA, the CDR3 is TGTGCCACCTCACCCCTTGGGGTTAGCGGGGACACCGGGGAGCTGTTTTTT.

The CDR3 DNA is TGTGCCAGCTCACCAGCACTGGGGCCCGAAAAACTGTTTTTT. It yields the protein CASSPALGPEKLFF. The chain joins TRBV18 to TRBJ1-4; TRBD1 might be the D (5 bases). Trimming left V 2 bases short and J 8 bases short, with 12 bases between. The germline V gene has CDR1 KGHSH and CDR2 LQKENI. CDR3 size: 14 residues.

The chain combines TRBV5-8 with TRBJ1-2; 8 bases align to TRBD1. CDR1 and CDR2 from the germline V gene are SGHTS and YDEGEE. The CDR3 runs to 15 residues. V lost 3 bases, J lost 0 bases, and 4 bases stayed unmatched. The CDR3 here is CASSSTGATNYGYTF. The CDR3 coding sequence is TGTGCCAGCAGCTCGACAGGGGCAACTAACTATGGCTACACCTTC.

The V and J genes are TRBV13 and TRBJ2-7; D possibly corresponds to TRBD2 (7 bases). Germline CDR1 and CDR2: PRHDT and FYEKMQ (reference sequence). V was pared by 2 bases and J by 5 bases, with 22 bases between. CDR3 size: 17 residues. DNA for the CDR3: TGTGCCAGCAGCTTACTGCGGGGTCGGGGGGCCTTTCACGAGCAGTACTTC. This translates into CASSLLRGRGAFHEQYF. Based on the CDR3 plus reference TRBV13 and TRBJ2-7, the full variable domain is AAGVIQSPRHLIKEKRETATLKCYPIPRHDTVYWYQQGPGQDPQFLISFYEKMQSDKGSIPDRFSAQQFSDYHSELNMSSLELGDSALYFCASSLLRGRGAFHEQYFGPGTRLTVT.

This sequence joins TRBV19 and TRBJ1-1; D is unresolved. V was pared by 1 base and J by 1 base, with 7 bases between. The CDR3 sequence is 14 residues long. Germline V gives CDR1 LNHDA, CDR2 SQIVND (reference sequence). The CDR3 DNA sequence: TGTGCCAGTAGTATAGGACAAACGAACACTGAAGCTTTCTTT. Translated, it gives CASSIGQTNTEAFF. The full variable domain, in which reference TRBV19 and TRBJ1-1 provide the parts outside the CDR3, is DGGITQSPKYLFRKEGQNVTLSCEQNLNHDAMYWYRQDPGQGLRLIYYSQIVNDFQKGDIAEGYSVSREKKESFPLTVTSAQKNPTAFYLCASSIGQTNTEAFFGQGTRLTVV.